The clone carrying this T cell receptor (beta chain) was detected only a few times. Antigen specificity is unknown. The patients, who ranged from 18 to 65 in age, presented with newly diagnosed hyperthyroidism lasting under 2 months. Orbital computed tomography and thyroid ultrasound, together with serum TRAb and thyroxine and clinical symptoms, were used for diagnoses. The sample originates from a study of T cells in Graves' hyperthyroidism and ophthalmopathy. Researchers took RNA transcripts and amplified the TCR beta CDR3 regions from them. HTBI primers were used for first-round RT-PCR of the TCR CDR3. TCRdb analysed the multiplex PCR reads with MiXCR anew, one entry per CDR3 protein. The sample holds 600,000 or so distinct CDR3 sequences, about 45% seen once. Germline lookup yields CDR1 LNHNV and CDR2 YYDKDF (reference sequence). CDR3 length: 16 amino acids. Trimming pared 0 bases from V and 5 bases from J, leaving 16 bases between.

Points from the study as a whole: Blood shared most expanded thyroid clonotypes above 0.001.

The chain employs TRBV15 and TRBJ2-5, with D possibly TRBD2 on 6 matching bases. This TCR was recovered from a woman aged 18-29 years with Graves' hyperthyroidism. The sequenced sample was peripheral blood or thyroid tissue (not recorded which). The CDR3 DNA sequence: TGTGCCACCAGCAGAGAGGCTGGCGGGATTTGGGAGACCCAGTACTTC. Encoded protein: CATSREAGGIWETQYF.